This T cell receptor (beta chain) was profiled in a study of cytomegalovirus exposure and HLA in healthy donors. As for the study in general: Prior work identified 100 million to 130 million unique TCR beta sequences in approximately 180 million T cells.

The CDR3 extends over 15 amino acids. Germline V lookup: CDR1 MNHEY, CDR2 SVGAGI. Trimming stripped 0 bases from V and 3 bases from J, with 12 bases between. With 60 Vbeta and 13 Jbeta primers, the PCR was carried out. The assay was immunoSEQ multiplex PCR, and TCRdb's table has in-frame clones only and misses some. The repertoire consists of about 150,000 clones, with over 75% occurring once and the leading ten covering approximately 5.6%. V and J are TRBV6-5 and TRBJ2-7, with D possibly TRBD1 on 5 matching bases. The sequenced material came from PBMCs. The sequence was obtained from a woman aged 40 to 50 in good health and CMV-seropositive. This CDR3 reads CASSYSSRAIYEQYF. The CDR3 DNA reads TGTGCCAGCAGTTACTCGTCCAGGGCGATCTACGAGCAGTACTTC.